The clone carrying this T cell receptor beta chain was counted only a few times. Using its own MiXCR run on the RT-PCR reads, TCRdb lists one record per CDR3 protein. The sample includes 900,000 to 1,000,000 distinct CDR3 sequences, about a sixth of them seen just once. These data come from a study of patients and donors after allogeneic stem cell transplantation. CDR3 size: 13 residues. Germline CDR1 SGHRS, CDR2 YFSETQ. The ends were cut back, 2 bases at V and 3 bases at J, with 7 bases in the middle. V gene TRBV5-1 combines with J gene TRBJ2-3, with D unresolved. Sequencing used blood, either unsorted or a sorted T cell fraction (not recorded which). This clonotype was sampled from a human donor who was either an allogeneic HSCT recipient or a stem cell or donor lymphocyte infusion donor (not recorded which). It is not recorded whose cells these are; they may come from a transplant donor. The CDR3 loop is CASSLTFTDTQYF. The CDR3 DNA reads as TGCGCCAGCAGCTTAACCTTTACAGATACGCAGTATTTT.